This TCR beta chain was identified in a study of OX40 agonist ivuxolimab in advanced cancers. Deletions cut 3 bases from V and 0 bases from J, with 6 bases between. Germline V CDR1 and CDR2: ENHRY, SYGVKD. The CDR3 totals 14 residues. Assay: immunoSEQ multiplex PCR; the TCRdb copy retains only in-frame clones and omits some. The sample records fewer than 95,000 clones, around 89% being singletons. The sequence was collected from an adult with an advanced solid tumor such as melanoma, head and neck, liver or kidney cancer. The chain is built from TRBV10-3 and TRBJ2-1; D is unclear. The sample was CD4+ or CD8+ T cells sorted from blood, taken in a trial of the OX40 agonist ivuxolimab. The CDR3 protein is CAISERASYNEQFF. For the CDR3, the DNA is TGTGCCATCAGTGAACGGGCCTCCTACAATGAGCAGTTCTTC.